This TCR beta chain came from a study of blood T cell repertoires in COVID-19 (dated by TCRdb to about 2020). Broadly, across the study: Samples from collaborators originated in the United States, Italy and Spain and spanned both the acute and convalescent phases of COVID-19. Where available, HLA class I and class II types were obtained from metadata supplied by the sample provider rather than from assay-based typing. The prospective study material was composed of cDNA or gDNA derived from T cells, B-cell-depleted T cells, or PBMCs. The samples were drawn from two sources: the first 160 participants of the ongoing ImmuneRACE study, and fewer than 1,500 subjects contributed by 6 global collaborators. The repertoires were released in a freely available public database meant as a resource for research on the immune response to SARS-CoV-2. Subjects who had been exposed to COVID-19, were actively infected with it, or had recovered from it provided the deeply sampled blood TCRbeta repertoires that made up the dataset. The sample metadata nearly always contained a de-identified subject ID, COVID-19 status, age in years and sex.

To note about this clone: It lacks a known antigen. No much larger clonotype is one base removed from it; base qualities were not supplied.

In Seattle, one collaborating source enrolled patients while the infection was active and tracked those patients longitudinally over the course of disease. The collaborating institutions used their own protocols to collect whole blood in K2EDTA tubes. For TCRbeta analysis, collaborators shipped samples as frozen whole blood, isolated PBMCs, or DNA extracted from either of those sample types. Inclusive of the bounding cysteine and phenylalanine, the CDR3 is 16 residues long. The only DNA kept is the CDR3, 48 bases in frame from the first base. From a lookup of the germline V gene, CDR1 and CDR2 are SGHRS and YFSETQ. Ends trimmed: V by 5 bases, J by 7 bases; bases unmatched to a gene: 14. Overall study outcomes, separate from this receptor: Clinical and demographic metadata were provided uncurated, with the amount varying by source and participant.

The immunoSEQ Assay, a bias-controlled multiplex PCR, was used to amplify TCRbeta CDR3 regions from genomic DNA. Per the source publication's procedure: Within the assay, amplification of reference gene primers was used to estimate how many nucleated cells each sample contained. To quantify the absolute abundance of each unique TCRbeta CDR3 rearrangement, sequence reads were collapsed and filtered. Productive Simpson clonality was computed per sample as the square root of Simpson's diversity index over productive rearrangements. What TCRdb holds here is the immuneACCESS table cut down to in-frame rearrangements. Part of the clones is not present; checked against another copy, under half of the missing clones reflect an unresolved V gene, and the others are unexplained. V and J calls and clone size are copied from that table; D and trimming were computed from the DNA. The sample table contains around 270,000 clones; only one count was recorded for about 80% of them. The ten largest clones represent around 14% of the sample.

This TCR was sampled from a person between 65 and 79 years old with COVID-19, enrolled during active disease. The chain couples TRBV5-1 to TRBJ1-2; 10 of the junction bases match TRBD1. Specimen: peripheral blood. The CDR3 protein: CASSSGTGDIVRGYTF. The nucleotide sequence is TGCGCCAGCAGTTCCGGGACAGGGGATATAGTTCGTGGCTACACCTTC.